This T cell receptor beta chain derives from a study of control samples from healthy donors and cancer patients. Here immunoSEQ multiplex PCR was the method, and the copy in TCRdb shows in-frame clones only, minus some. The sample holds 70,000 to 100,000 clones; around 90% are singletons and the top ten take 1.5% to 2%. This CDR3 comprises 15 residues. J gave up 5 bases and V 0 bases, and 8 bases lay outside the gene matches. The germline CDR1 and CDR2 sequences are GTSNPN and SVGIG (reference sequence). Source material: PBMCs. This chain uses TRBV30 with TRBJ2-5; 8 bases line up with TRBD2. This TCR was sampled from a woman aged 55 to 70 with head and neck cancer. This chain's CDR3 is CAWSVRAGVGETQYF. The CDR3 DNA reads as TGTGCCTGGAGTGTTCGAGCGGGGGTGGGGGAGACCCAGTACTTC.